This paragraph reports one T cell receptor beta chain. No antigen is known for it. The record originates from a study of OX40 agonist ivuxolimab in advanced cancers. Study-level points and caveats: Clonal expansion was seen in CD4+ and CD8+ blood T cells by week 6 at 0.1 to 3.0 mg/kg. Some patients without response likewise showed low normalized clonal expansion.

Sequencing was performed with immunoSEQ multiplex PCR; in TCRdb, only in-frame clones are kept and a portion is missing. The data show some 85,000 clones, about 90% seen once. Germline CDR1 reads ENHRY; CDR2 reads SYGVKD. The CDR3 covers 11 residues. Trimming removed 3 bases from V and 3 bases from J, with 3 bases in between. This TCR was sampled from an adult with an advanced solid tumor such as melanoma, head and neck, liver or kidney cancer. The chain employs TRBV10-3 and TRBJ2-7, with D uncertain. The sequences come from CD4+ or CD8+ T cells sorted from blood, collected in a trial of the OX40 agonist ivuxolimab. CDR3: CAISDLYEQYF. CDR3 DNA sequence: TGTGCCATCAGTGACCTCTACGAGCAGTACTTC.